The 26 T cell receptor beta chains below come from one sample, sequenced in a study of PD-L1 blockade in urothelial cancer. Assay: immunoSEQ multiplex PCR; the TCRdb copy retains only in-frame clones and omits some. This sample has tens of thousands of clones; more than 75% occur once, and the top ten carry under 11%. Regarding time point: peripheral blood 6 weeks after treatment start. The input for sequencing was PBMCs, taken around atezolizumab (anti-PD-L1) treatment. These receptors originate from a man in his 60s with urothelial cancer.

The gene calls are TRBV10-3 and TRBJ1-3, with 7 bases that match TRBD1. V lost 8 bases to trimming and J lost 0 bases; unmatched junction nucleotides: 7. The length of the CDR3 is 15 residues. Germline CDR1 reads ENHRY; CDR2 reads SYGVKD. The CDR3 DNA follows: TGTGCCATCTCCCGGGACAGCAGCTCTGGAAACACCATATATTTT. Amino acids: CAISRDSSSGNTIYF.

This clone came up once. V is TRBV27 and J is TRBJ2-7; a weak D match, TRBD1 (6 bases). The CDR3 contains 16 residues. The ends were cut back, 2 bases at V and 0 bases at J, with 14 bases in the middle. The germline gives CDR1 MNHEY, CDR2 SMNVEV (reference sequence). The CDR3 loop reads CASSLKGRGYSYEQYF. CDR3 nucleotide sequence: TGTGCCAGCAGTTTAAAAGGTAGGGGGTACTCCTACGAGCAGTACTTC.

V and J are TRBV6-1 and TRBJ1-1; D is unclear. Germline CDR1 reads MNHNS; CDR2 reads SASEGT. CDR3 length equals 14 residues. V dropped 0 bases and J dropped 11 bases, with 16 bases sitting between them. The CDR3 bases are TGTGCCAGCAGTGAAGCTAATAAACCTGACGGGGCTTTCTTT. It codes for CASSEANKPDGAFF.

The chain links TRBV6-5 to TRBJ2-1; a possible D gene is TRBD2 (6 bases). Germline V CDR1 and CDR2: MNHEY, SVGAGI. V lost 7 bases to trimming and J lost 4 bases, with 14 bases between them. The CDR3 is made up of 14 amino acids. The CDR3 region has the DNA TGTGCCAGCATGACGGGCGGGGAGTACAATGAGCAGTTCTTC. Residues: CASMTGGEYNEQFF.

The rearrangement links TRBV9 to TRBJ2-1, with 7 bases aligning to TRBD2. Per the germline V gene, CDR1 is SGDLS and CDR2 is YYNGEE. The ends lost 3 bases at V and 12 bases at J; junction bases unmatched: 15. This CDR3 has 15 residues. CDR3 nucleotides: TGTGCCAGCAGCGGAGCGGGGAGGTCCCCCGATGGGCAGTTCTTC. Translated: CASSGAGRSPDGQFF.

The CDR3 sequence: CASRPGLAGNEQFF. CDR3 nucleotides: TGTGCCAGCAGGCCGGGACTAGCAGGAAATGAGCAGTTCTTC. The rearrangement uses TRBV28 and TRBJ2-1; 9 bases map to TRBD2. Germline V gene sequence: CDR1 MDHEN, CDR2 SYDVKM. Trimming at V came to 6 bases and at J to 7 bases, leaving 7 bases not matched to a gene. The CDR3 is 14 residues long.

In this sample, this clone turned up a few times. The chain combines TRBV7-8 with TRBJ2-7, with TRBD1 matching over 10 bases. CDR1 is SGHVS and CDR2 is FQNEAQ in the germline V gene. The CDR3 loop spans 14 amino acids. V was pared by 5 bases and J by 8 bases, with 9 bases of the junction left unmatched. CDR3 sequence: CASSPTRTGGQQYF. In DNA, the CDR3 is TGTGCCAGCAGCCCAACGAGGACAGGGGGTCAGCAGTACTTC.

The CDR3 DNA sequence: TGTGCCACCAGCATCCGACTAACAGAGACCCAGTACTTC. Its protein product is CATSIRLTETQYF. The chain carries TRBV15 and TRBJ2-5; D is possibly TRBD2 (5 bases). Trimming pared 4 bases from V and 4 bases from J, leaving 10 bases between. The CDR3 has 13 amino acids. Germline values: CDR1 LNHNV, CDR2 YYDKDF (reference sequence).

The rearrangement joins TRBV14 to TRBJ2-1; 7 nucleotides agree with TRBD2. CDR1 and CDR2 (germline): SGHDN, FVKESK. The length of the CDR3 is 14 residues. J gave up 2 bases and V 4 bases, and 2 bases lay outside the gene matches. The DNA of the CDR3 is TGTGCCAGCAGCCGGACTAGTCCCTACAATGAGCAGTTCTTC. It codes for CASSRTSPYNEQFF. The full variable domain, with the rest looked up from reference TRBV14 and TRBJ2-1, is EAGVTQFPSHSVIEKGQTVTLRCDPISGHDNLYWYRRVMGKEIKFLLHFVKESKQDESGMPNNRFLAERTGGTYSTLKVQPAELEDSGVYFCASSRTSPYNEQFFGPGTRLTVL.

The chain combines TRBV5-6 with TRBJ2-7, with a possible D match to TRBD1 (5 bases). Per the germline V gene, CDR1 is SGHDT and CDR2 is YYEEEE. Trimming took off 6 bases at V and 6 bases at J, with 19 bases between the two ends. CDR3 length: 14 residues. CDR3 in DNA: TGTGCCAGCACCAAGCGCCAGGGCATTGGCGAGCAGTACTTC. Translation: CASTKRQGIGEQYF.

The gene calls are TRBV11-2 and TRBJ2-1, with D possibly TRBD1 on 5 matching bases. With 3 bases removed from V and 6 bases from J, the gap between germline ends came to 15 bases. The CDR3 contains 15 residues. Germline CDR1 SGHAT, CDR2 FQNNGV. The chain's CDR3 is CASSFPQGGVNEQFF. CDR3 sequence (DNA): TGTGCCAGCAGCTTCCCCCAGGGTGGGGTCAATGAGCAGTTCTTC.

V and J are TRBV2 and TRBJ1-5; 7 bases agree with TRBD1. V lost 6 bases to trimming and J lost 3 bases; unmatched junction nucleotides: 11. Germline CDR1 SNHLY, CDR2 FYNNEI. This CDR3 comprises 16 residues. CDR3 amino acids: CASRDSTGFVNQPQHF. Here the CDR3 DNA reads TGTGCCAGCAGGGACTCGACAGGGTTTGTCAATCAGCCCCAGCATTTT. Together with reference TRBV2 and TRBJ1-5, the CDR3 gives the full variable domain: EPEVTQTPSHQVTQMGQEVILRCVPISNHLYFYWYRQILGQKVEFLVSFYNNEISEKSEIFDDQFSVERPDGSNFTLKIRSTKLEDSAMYFCASRDSTGFVNQPQHFGDGTRLSIL.

V gene TRBV2 combines with J gene TRBJ2-2, with a possible D match to TRBD2 (6 bases). Germline assignment: CDR1 SNHLY and CDR2 FYNNEI. V lost 5 bases to trimming and J lost 6 bases, with 16 bases between them. The CDR3 extends over 15 amino acids. CDR3 residues: CASSLGLGSSGELFF. The DNA for the CDR3 is TGTGCCAGCAGTTTGGGACTCGGTTCGTCCGGGGAGCTGTTTTTT.

The gene calls are TRBV6-5 and TRBJ2-3, with D possibly TRBD1 on 5 matching bases. The V gene's germline CDR1 is MNHEY and CDR2 SVGAGI. Trimming shortened V by 0 bases and J by 0 bases, and 10 bases separated the two germline ends. This CDR3 comprises 16 residues. The CDR3 DNA is TGTGCCAGCAGTTACTCGCGGACACTCAGCACAGATACGCAGTATTTT. Amino acids: CASSYSRTLSTDTQYF.

This clone was detected a few times. The V call is TRBV5-6, the J call TRBJ2-5, with 8 bases that match TRBD1. The ends lost 0 bases at V and 7 bases at J; junction bases unmatched: 2. The germline CDR1 and CDR2 sequences are SGHDT and YYEEEE. The CDR3 has 13 residues. In DNA form, the CDR3 reads TGTGCCAGCAGCTTGGCGGACAGGGTGACCCAGTACTTC. Translation gives CASSLADRVTQYF.

In regard to this clone: A junction boundary mismatches the germline segment, possibly from a read error. Within the sample, other DNA sequences also encode this same CDR3. The chain recombines TRBV15 with TRBJ2-7; TRBD1 aligns across 9 bases. The CDR3 totals 16 residues. Germline V gives CDR1 LNHNV, CDR2 YYDKDF (reference sequence). The CDR3 reads CATSRDLLDRGYEQYF. The CDR3 DNA sequence: TGTGCCACCAGCAGAGATCTTTTGGACAGGGGCTACGAACAGTACTTC.

The chain employs TRBV6-6 and TRBJ2-7, with a possible D match to TRBD1 (7 bases). CDR1 MNHNY and CDR2 SVGAGI come from the germline V gene (reference sequence). V lost 6 bases and J lost 6, with 21 bases in between. The CDR3 has 15 residues. CDR3 coding DNA: TGTGCCAGCAGCCCCGGAGGGGGCGGGGATTTCGAGCAGTACTTC. Residues: CASSPGGGGDFEQYF.

The chain's CDR3 is CASSQVNLISTDTQYF. The CDR3 DNA sequence: TGCGCCAGCAGCCAGGTCAACCTAATTAGCACAGATACGCAGTATTTT. This chain connects TRBV4-1 to TRBJ2-3; D is ambiguous. Germline V lookup: CDR1 MGHRA, CDR2 YSYEKL. The CDR3 is 16 amino acids. Trimming took off 3 bases at V and 0 bases at J, with 13 bases between the two ends.

Only one count was recorded for this clone. This chain connects TRBV7-9 to TRBJ2-1; TRBD1 matches at 9 bases. Germline lookup yields CDR1 SEHNR and CDR2 FQNEAQ (reference sequence). Losses at the gene ends were 2 bases for V and 5 bases for J; bases not matched to a gene: 4. The CDR3 is made up of 15 amino acids. CDR3: CASSLTGTGHNEQFF. CDR3 DNA sequence: TGTGCCAGCAGCTTAACCGGGACAGGGCACAATGAGCAGTTCTTC.

The genes are TRBV7-9 and TRBJ2-5, with TRBD2 matching over 12 bases. The CDR3 extends over 17 amino acids. V lost 3 bases and J lost 0; bases outside the gene matches: 5. CDR1 and CDR2 from the germline V gene are SEHNR and FQNEAQ (reference sequence). The CDR3 region is CASSFGLAGTNQETQYF. The DNA of the CDR3 is TGTGCCAGCAGCTTCGGACTAGCGGGGACCAACCAAGAGACCCAGTACTTC.

The chain employs TRBV6-1 and TRBJ2-1, with TRBD1 matching over 10 bases. CDR3 length: 14 residues. Germline CDR1 reads MNHNS; CDR2 reads SASEGT. Trimming took 7 bases from V and 6 from J; bases not matched to a gene: 6. For the CDR3, the DNA is TGTGCCAGCAAGACAGGGGGCGCTTCCAATGAGCAGTTCTTC. Translation gives CASKTGGASNEQFF.

Notes on this clone: One end of the junction is discordant with germline, which a read error may explain. The CDR3 here is CASSPVGGGQETQYF. The CDR3 DNA is TGTGCTAGCAGCCCGGTTGGGGGGGGACAAGAGACCCAGTACTTC. The genes are TRBV7-7 and TRBJ2-5, with 7 bases fitting TRBD2. Germline CDR1 SSHAT, CDR2 FNYEAQ (reference sequence). This CDR3 contains 15 residues.

This clone was observed once. The rearrangement links TRBV15 to TRBJ1-4; 7 bases align to TRBD1. The CDR3 runs to 16 residues. Germline lookup yields CDR1 LNHNV and CDR2 YYDKDF (reference sequence). V lost 4 bases to trimming and J lost 8 bases; unmatched junction nucleotides: 13. CDR3 protein: CATSTGRGRGREKLFF. The CDR3 DNA reads as TGTGCCACCAGCACAGGTCGGGGCAGGGGGAGGGAAAAACTGTTTTTT.

The chain links TRBV19 to TRBJ1-5; TRBD1 matches 9 bases. Per the germline V gene, CDR1 is LNHDA and CDR2 is SQIVND (reference sequence). This CDR3 spans 15 amino acids. Trimming took 5 bases from V and 4 from J; bases not matched to a gene: 6. CDR3 region: CASSLDRGGNQPQHF. The DNA of the CDR3 is TGTGCCAGTAGTTTGGACAGGGGTGGAAATCAGCCCCAGCATTTT.

In its sample, this clone is large. This sequence joins TRBV7-2 and TRBJ1-2, with a possible D match to TRBD1 (5 bases). The CDR3 runs to 15 residues. The germline V gene has CDR1 SGHTA and CDR2 FQGNSA. Trimming pared 1 base from V and 6 bases from J, leaving 15 bases between. CDR3 DNA sequence: TGTGCCAGCAGCTTAGGTTCGAGCCGGGGGGATGGCTACACCTTC. Amino acid sequence: CASSLGSSRGDGYTF.

This clone was recorded once. The J gene is TRBJ2-1, the V gene TRBV28; perhaps TRBD1 as D (5 bases). CDR3 length: 14 residues. Germline CDR1 MDHEN, CDR2 SYDVKM. V was shortened by 2 bases and J by 5 bases, with 10 bases between the two germline ends. CDR3 residues: CASSLSQGNNEQFF. The CDR3 DNA follows: TGTGCCAGCAGTTTAAGCCAGGGAAACAATGAGCAGTTCTTC.